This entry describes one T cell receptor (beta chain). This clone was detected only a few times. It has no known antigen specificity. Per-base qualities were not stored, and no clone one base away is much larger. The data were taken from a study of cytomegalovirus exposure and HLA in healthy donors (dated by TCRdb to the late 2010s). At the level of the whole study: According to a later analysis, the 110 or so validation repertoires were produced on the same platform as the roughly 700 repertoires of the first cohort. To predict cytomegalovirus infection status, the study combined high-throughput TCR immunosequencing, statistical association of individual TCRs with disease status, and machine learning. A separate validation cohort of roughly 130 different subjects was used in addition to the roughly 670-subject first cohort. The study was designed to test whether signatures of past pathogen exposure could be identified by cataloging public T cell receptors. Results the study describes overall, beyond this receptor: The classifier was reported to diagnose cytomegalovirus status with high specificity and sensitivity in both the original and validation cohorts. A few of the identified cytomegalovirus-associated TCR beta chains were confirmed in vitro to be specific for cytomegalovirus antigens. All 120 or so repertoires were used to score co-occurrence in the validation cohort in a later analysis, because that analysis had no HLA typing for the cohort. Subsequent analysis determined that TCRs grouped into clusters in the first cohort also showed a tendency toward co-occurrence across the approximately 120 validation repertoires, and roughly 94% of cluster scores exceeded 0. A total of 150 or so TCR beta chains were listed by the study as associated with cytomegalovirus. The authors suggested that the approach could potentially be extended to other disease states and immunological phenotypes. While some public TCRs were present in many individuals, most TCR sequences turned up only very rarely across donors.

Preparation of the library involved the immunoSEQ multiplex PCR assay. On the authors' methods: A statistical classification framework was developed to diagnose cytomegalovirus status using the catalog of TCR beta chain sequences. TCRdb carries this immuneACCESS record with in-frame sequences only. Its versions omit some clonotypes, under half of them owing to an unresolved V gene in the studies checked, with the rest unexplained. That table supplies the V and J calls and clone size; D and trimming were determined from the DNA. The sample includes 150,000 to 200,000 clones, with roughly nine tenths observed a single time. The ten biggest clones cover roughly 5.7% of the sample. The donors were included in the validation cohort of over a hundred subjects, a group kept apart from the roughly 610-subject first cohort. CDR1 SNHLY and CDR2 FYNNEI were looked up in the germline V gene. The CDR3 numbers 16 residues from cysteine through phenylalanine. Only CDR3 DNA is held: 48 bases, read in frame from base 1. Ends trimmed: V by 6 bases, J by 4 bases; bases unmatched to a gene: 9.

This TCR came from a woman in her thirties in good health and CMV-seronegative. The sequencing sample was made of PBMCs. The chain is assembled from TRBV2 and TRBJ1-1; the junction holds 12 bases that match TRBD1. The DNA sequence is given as TGTGCCAGCAGGGATTGGGACAGGGGGCCGGGCACTGAAGCTTTCTTT. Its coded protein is CASRDWDRGPGTEAFF.